This T cell receptor beta chain was profiled in a study of T cell changes during pregnancy in multiple sclerosis. This clone was observed once. The method was immunoSEQ multiplex PCR; TCRdb's version includes in-frame clones alone and lacks a portion of them. The table has about 53,000 clones, 90% seen once. Germline V gene lookup returns CDR1 SGHAT and CDR2 FQNNGV. The CDR3 contains 16 residues. V gave up 6 bases and J gave up 4 bases; unmatched junction bases: 7. This receptor was obtained from a female donor in good health, enrolled as a control in a pregnancy study. The specimen was peripheral blood, collected after pregnancy. The chain carries TRBV11-2 and TRBJ1-6; TRBD1 matches at 9 bases. The CDR3 DNA reads as TGTGCCAGCAGAAAGGGACAGGGATTGTATAATTCACCCCTCCACTTT. Its protein product is CASRKGQGLYNSPLHF.